This paragraph covers one TCR beta chain sequence. Its antigen is undetermined. This specimen belongs to a study of T cell responses to AZD1222 COVID-19 vaccine. Profiling relied on immunoSEQ multiplex PCR, and the TCRdb table lists in-frame clones only, not all of them. The table includes fewer than 85,000 clones, roughly 87% detected once. Germline lookup yields CDR1 SGHDT and CDR2 YYEEEE. V lost 0 bases to trimming and J lost 0 bases, with 12 bases between them. The CDR3 consists of 16 residues. Whole-study findings and limits: Baseline seropositives among AZD1222 recipients totaled only six or seven. Rises in breadth and depth of Spike-specific TCRs came after two AZD1222 doses. The CD4 TCRs associated with vaccination extended across spike and predominated at 160-218 and 743-854.

Here the sequenced sample was peripheral blood, taken 28 days after the second AZD1222 dose. This clonotype originated in an adult who received the AZD1222 COVID-19 vaccine. The chain employs TRBV5-6 and TRBJ1-2; TRBD1 might be the D (6 bases). The DNA of the CDR3 is TGTGCCAGCAGCTTGGCGGGGGGCAGCACTAACTATGGCTACACCTTC. Translated: CASSLAGGSTNYGYTF.